What follows are 9 T cell receptor beta chains derived from one specimen sequenced in a study of blood T cell repertoires in COVID-19. Assay: immunoSEQ multiplex PCR; the TCRdb copy retains only in-frame clones and omits some. In the table there are 250,000 to 350,000 clones, over 75% of which are singletons. Sample: peripheral blood. The receptors were sampled from a young woman with COVID-19, enrolled during active disease.

The chain is built from TRBV28 and TRBJ2-1; 7 nucleotides line up with TRBD2. The V and J ends lost 4 bases and 12 bases, in that order; junction bases with no gene match: 12. The germline V gene encodes CDR1 MDHEN and CDR2 SYDVKM. The length of the CDR3 is 14 residues. The CDR3 coding sequence is TGTGCCAGCAGTTCCCCCCTAGCGGCTGGGGGGCAGTTCTTC. Translated: CASSSPLAAGGQFF.

The chain joins TRBV12-5 to TRBJ2-1; weak D call: TRBD2 (5 bases). V gave up 6 bases and J gave up 10 bases, with 10 bases separating them. The CDR3 totals 11 residues. Germline V lookup: CDR1 LGHNT, CDR2 FRNRAP. CDR3: CASGSWEEQFF. CDR3 sequence (DNA): TGTGCTAGTGGCTCCTGGGAGGAGCAGTTCTTC.

The count of this clone is one. V gene TRBV7-3 combines with J gene TRBJ1-2; tentative D call: TRBD1 (6 bases). Deletions cut 2 bases from V and 2 bases from J, with 12 bases between. The CDR3 runs to 15 residues. The germline V gene encodes CDR1 SGHTA and CDR2 FQGTGA. The CDR3 spells CASSLSPGENYGYTF. In nucleotides, the CDR3 is TGTGCCAGCAGCTTATCCCCAGGGGAGAACTATGGCTACACCTTC.

This chain links TRBV9 with TRBJ2-1, with 9 bases aligning to TRBD1. Germline V gene lookup returns CDR1 SGDLS and CDR2 YYNGEE. This CDR3 is 14 amino acids long. V lost 3 bases to trimming and J lost 3 bases; unmatched junction nucleotides: 1. The CDR3 loop is CASSEGQGYNEQFF. The CDR3 DNA reads TGTGCCAGCAGCGAGGGACAGGGCTACAATGAGCAGTTCTTC.

The chain combines TRBV6-2 or TRBV6-3 with TRBJ2-7; D gene uncertain. The CDR3 is 12 residues long. Deletions cut 4 bases from V and 3 bases from J, with 7 bases between. Germline lookup yields CDR1 MNHEY and CDR2 SVGEGT. The CDR3 DNA sequence: TGTGCCAGCAGTTTTCCCGGCTACGAGCAGTACTTC. It specifies CASSFPGYEQYF.

This chain uses TRBV19 with TRBJ1-1; 9 positions match TRBD1. V dropped 6 bases and J dropped 4; count of bases not matched to a gene: 9. Germline loops: CDR1 LNHDA, CDR2 SQIVND (reference sequence). The CDR3 loop spans 15 amino acids. Here the CDR3 reads CASSRLTGGFTEAFF. The DNA for the CDR3 is TGTGCCAGTAGCCGACTGACAGGGGGATTCACTGAAGCTTTCTTT.

The chain couples TRBV2 to TRBJ1-6, with D possibly being TRBD1 (5 bases). Trimming took 6 bases from V and 10 from J, leaving 16 bases between them. Germline V gene lookup returns CDR1 SNHLY and CDR2 FYNNEI. The CDR3 is made up of 14 amino acids. CDR3 residues: CASSGQGLGSPLHF. The DNA of the CDR3 is TGTGCCAGCAGCGGTCAGGGTTTAGGCTCACCCCTCCACTTT.

The J gene is TRBJ2-1, the V gene TRBV27; D unclear. Trimming removed 4 bases from V and 6 bases from J, with 10 bases in between. Germline V CDR1 and CDR2: MNHEY, SMNVEV (reference sequence). This CDR3 contains 13 residues. The CDR3 DNA reads TGTGCCAGCAGTTACCCCTCGGGCAATGAGCAGTTCTTC. The encoded protein is CASSYPSGNEQFF.

The chain joins TRBV14 to TRBJ2-1, with TRBD1 as a possible D gene (6 bases). The germline V gene encodes CDR1 SGHDN and CDR2 FVKESK. Between the trimmed V and J ends, which lost 0 bases and 8 bases, there was a span of 11 bases. This CDR3 region has 14 residues. The chain's CDR3 is CASSQDGDTDEQFF. The CDR3 nucleotides are TGTGCCAGCAGCCAAGACGGGGACACAGATGAGCAGTTCTTC.